The 10 T cell receptor beta chains given below trace back to one sample, sequenced in a study of response to subunit inactivated influenza vaccine. TCRdb processed the RT-PCR reads anew with MiXCR; each CDR3 protein has one entry. Of 450,000 to 550,000 distinct CDR3 sequences listed, about 25% are singletons. Sequencing was performed on CD4+ T cells sorted from PBMCs, taken roughly 5 days after vaccination. These receptors came from a man aged 50 to 59 who received an inactivated influenza vaccine.

The CDR3 region is CASSYATGTLDNEQFF. CDR3 DNA: TGTGCCAGCAGTTACGCCACCGGGACTTTAGACAATGAGCAGTTCTTC. The chain couples TRBV6-2 or TRBV6-3 to TRBJ2-1; D might be TRBD2 (6 bases). The CDR3 runs to 16 residues. Trimming shortened V by 2 bases and J by 5 bases, and 16 bases separated the two germline ends. Germline-derived CDR1 and CDR2 are MNHEY and SVGEGT.

This chain joins TRBV12-3 or TRBV12-4 and TRBJ1-3, with a possible D match to TRBD1 (6 bases). V lost 5 bases and J 0 bases, leaving 11 bases between the germline ends. The CDR3 is 15 amino acids. CDR3 coding DNA: TGTGCCAGCAGTCTTCGGGACACCTCTGGAAACACCATATATTTT. Its translation: CASSLRDTSGNTIYF.

This clonotype was seen more than once but under ten times. The chain combines TRBV20-1 with TRBJ2-5; tentatively, D is TRBD1 (6 bases). The germline CDR1 and CDR2 sequences are DFQATT and SNEGSKA (reference sequence). The CDR3 runs to 13 residues. The CDR3 protein is CSPAASGEETQYF. Written as DNA, the CDR3 is TGCAGCCCTGCGGCGTCAGGGGAAGAGACCCAGTACTTC.

The rearrangement joins TRBV28 to TRBJ2-5, with 8 nucleotides matching TRBD2. The CDR3 has 19 residues. The V gene end was trimmed by 2 bases and the J gene end by 6 bases; junction bases not matched to a gene: 20. CDR1 is MDHEN and CDR2 is SYDVKM in the germline V gene. CDR3 bases: TGTGCCAGCAGTTTAATCCCGCCTCAGCCCCGTAGCGGGACCAAGACCCAGTACTTC. It encodes CASSLIPPQPRSGTKTQYF.

The table lists this clonotype with a few counts. The chain has TRBV10-3 and TRBJ1-1; the D is unclear. The germline V and J ends were trimmed by 6 bases and 0 bases, with 5 bases remaining between them. Per the germline V gene, CDR1 is ENHRY and CDR2 is SYGVKD. The CDR3 covers 12 residues. CDR3 region: CAIREMNTEAFF. The CDR3 DNA reads TGTGCCATCAGGGAGATGAACACTGAAGCTTTCTTT.

To note about this clonotype: An end of the junction does not agree with germline; a read error may underlie this. The CDR3: CDSSDLGGVKETQYF. The CDR3 coding sequence is TGTGACAGCAGTGACTTGGGGGGTGTAAAAGAGACCCAGTACTTC. V gene TRBV6-1 combines with J gene TRBJ2-5; possible D gene TRBD2, 6 bases. The germline CDR1 and CDR2 sequences are MNHNS and SASEGT. CDR3 length: 15 residues.

This chain uses TRBV7-2 with TRBJ2-7, with 7 positions matching TRBD1. The J segment lost 1 base and the V segment lost 1 base, leaving 4 bases of the junction unmatched. The CDR3 consists of 15 residues. The germline V gene encodes CDR1 SGHTA and CDR2 FQGNSA. The CDR3 protein is CASSLVRGQSYEQYF. CDR3 nucleotides: TGTGCCAGCAGCTTAGTACGGGGACAGTCCTACGAGCAGTACTTC. The whole variable domain, filled in from reference TRBV7-2 and TRBJ2-7, reads GAGVSQSPSNKVTEKGKDVELRCDPISGHTALYWYRQSLGQGLEFLIYFQGNSAPDKSGLPSDRFSAERTGGSVSTLTIQRTQQEDSAVYLCASSLVRGQSYEQYFGPGTRLTVT.

This clonotype was observed many times. V usage is TRBV20-1 and J usage is TRBJ1-1; D call uncertain. This CDR3 spans 14 amino acids. CDR1 DFQATT and CDR2 SNEGSKA come from the germline V gene (reference sequence). V lost 1 base to trimming and J lost 2 bases, with 11 bases between them. The CDR3 DNA reads TGCAGTGCTAGAGGTACGCTACGAAACACTGAAGCTTTCTTT. It codes for CSARGTLRNTEAFF.

The genes are TRBV12-3 or TRBV12-4 and TRBJ2-2, with 9 bases identical to TRBD2. The CDR3 has 15 residues. Unmatched junction bases numbered 8, after V lost 7 bases and J lost 5 bases. This CDR3 is CASTIAGDVTGELFF. The CDR3 nucleotides are TGTGCCAGCACTATAGCGGGAGATGTTACCGGGGAGCTGTTTTTT.

The V call is TRBV7-2, the J call TRBJ1-5; D gene ambiguous. The V gene's germline CDR1 is SGHTA and CDR2 FQGNSA. V was clipped by 1 base and J by 4 bases, with 11 bases between them. The CDR3 totals 15 residues. The CDR3 loop is CASSLVVGQNQPQHF. The DNA for the CDR3 is TGTGCCAGCAGCTTAGTCGTAGGGCAGAATCAGCCCCAGCATTTT.